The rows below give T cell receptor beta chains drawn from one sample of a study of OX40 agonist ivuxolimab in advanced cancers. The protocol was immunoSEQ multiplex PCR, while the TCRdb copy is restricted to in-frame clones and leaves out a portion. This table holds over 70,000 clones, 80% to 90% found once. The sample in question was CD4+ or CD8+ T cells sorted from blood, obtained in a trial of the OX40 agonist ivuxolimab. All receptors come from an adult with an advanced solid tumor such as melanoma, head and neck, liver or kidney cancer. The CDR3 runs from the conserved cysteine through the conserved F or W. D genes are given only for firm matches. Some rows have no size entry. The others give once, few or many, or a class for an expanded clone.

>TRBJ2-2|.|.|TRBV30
TGTGCCTGGGGAGCCGGGACCAACACCGGGGAGCTGTTTTTT
CAWGAGTNTGELFF
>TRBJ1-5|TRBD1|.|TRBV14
TGTGCCAGCAGCCAAGTGGCCCCCCAGGGGGACTACAATCAGCCCCAGCATTTT
CASSQVAPQGDYNQPQHF
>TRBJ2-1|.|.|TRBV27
TGTGCCAGCAGTTTCCGGCGAACCCACAATGAGCAGTTCTTC
CASSFRRTHNEQFF
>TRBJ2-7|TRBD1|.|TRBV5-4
TGTGCCAGCAGCTTGGCCGGGACAGCCTACGAGCAGTACTTC
CASSLAGTAYEQYF
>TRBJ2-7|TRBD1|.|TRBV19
TGTGCCAGTAGTGTCCGGGACAGGGACGACGAGCAGTACTTC
CASSVRDRDDEQYF
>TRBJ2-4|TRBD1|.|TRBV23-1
TGCGCCAGCAGTCAATCGAGACAGGGGGCGGACATTCAGTACTTC
CASSQSRQGADIQYF
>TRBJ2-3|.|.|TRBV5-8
TGTGCCAGCACCCCCGCGGGATGGTCAGATACGCAGTATTTT
CASTPAGWSDTQYF
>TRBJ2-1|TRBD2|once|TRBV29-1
TGCAGCGTTGAAAGGGAGGGTTATGAGCAGTTCTTC
CSVEREGYEQFF
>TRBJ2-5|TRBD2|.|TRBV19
TGTGCCAGTAGCCACGGACTAGGTGAGGAGACCCAGTACTTC
CASSHGLGEETQYF
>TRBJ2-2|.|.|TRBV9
TGTGCCAGCAGCGTAGATGGGTTCACCGGGGAGCTGTTTTTT
CASSVDGFTGELFF
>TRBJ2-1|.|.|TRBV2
TGTGCCAGCACCTCGGGTGGGGCAATTTACAATGAGCAGTTCTTC
CASTSGGAIYNEQFF
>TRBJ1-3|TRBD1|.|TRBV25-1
TGTGCCAGCAGTAAACAGGGGGCAGGAGGAAACACCATATATTTT
CASSKQGAGGNTIYF
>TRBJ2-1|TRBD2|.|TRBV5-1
TGCGCCAGCAGCCCCACCCTGACGGCTAGCGGGAGCGATGAGCAGTTCTTC
CASSPTLTASGSDEQFF
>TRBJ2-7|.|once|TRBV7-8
TGTGCCAGCAGCAAAGGTGGAGGGACATTATCCTACGAGCAGTACTTC
CASSKGGGTLSYEQYF
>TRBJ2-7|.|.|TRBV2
TGTGCCAGCCAATCCGGGTCGTCTCTCGAGCAGTACTTC
CASQSGSSLEQYF
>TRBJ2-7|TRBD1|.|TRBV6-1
TGTGCCAGCAGTGGGAGACAGGGTATCCACGAGCAGTACTTC
CASSGRQGIHEQYF
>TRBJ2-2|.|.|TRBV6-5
TGTGCCAGCAGTCCTGGATCGGGCTCCGGGGAGCTGTTTTTT
CASSPGSGSGELFF
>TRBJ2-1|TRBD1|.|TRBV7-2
TGTGCCAGCAACCGGACAGGAAGCTCCTACAATGAGCAGTTCTTC
CASNRTGSSYNEQFF
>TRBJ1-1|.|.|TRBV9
TGTGCCAGCAGCGTAGCTACGGCCGACACTGAAGCTTTCTTT
CASSVATADTEAFF
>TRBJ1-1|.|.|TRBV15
TGTGCCACCAGCAGAGATGGGCAGGGCAAACGTGAAGCTTTCTTT
CATSRDGQGKREAFF